This T cell receptor beta chain is drawn from a study of T-cell reconstitution after alpha-beta-depleted transplantation in children (dated by TCRdb to about 2016). Study-wide context: T-cell immune reconstitution after TCRalphabeta/CD19-depleted allogeneic hematopoietic cell transplantation in children was quantitatively tracked in the study by means of TCR repertoire profiling.

The method was PCR. The listed sequencing device is Illumina HiSeq 2500. To normalize quantification of the TCRbeta repertoire, the TCR libraries were built with molecular barcoding that relied on unique molecular identifiers. TCRdb applied fastp at Q25 and MiXCR to the public reads, then kept only in-frame beta chains. Records with the same CDR3 protein are collapsed into one entry carrying the most frequent genes and DNA. The sample includes about 500,000 distinct CDR3 sequences, with about 30% observed a single time. Less than 2.5% of the sample rests with the top ten. About this clonotype: No cognate antigen has been identified for it. No quality values exist for individual bases; no much larger clone is one base distant.

The sequenced sample was PBMCs from the stem cell graft donor, obtained from the stem cell graft. This receptor was obtained from a human donor who donated a stem cell graft to a child with aplastic anemia.

This receptor has the CDR3 CAIKPLEAFF. Here is the DNA: TGTGCCATCAAGCCGCTAGAAGCTTTCTTT. The rearrangement combines TRBV21-1 with TRBJ1-1. TRBV21-1 is annotated as a pseudogene. The CDR3 contains 10 residues, cysteine and phenylalanine counted. Solely the CDR3 DNA is kept, with 30 bases framed from the first base.